The 14 T cell receptor beta chains presented below share a single source sample, sequenced in a study of identical twins (dated by TCRdb to 2016 to 2017). Libraries came from 5' RACE. Sequenced using an Illumina HiSeq 2000. Starting from the raw public reads, TCRdb applied fastp trimming at Q25, assembled clones with MiXCR and retained in-frame beta chains. One record per CDR3 amino acid sequence lists the most common genes and DNA. For this sample the table gives about 450,000 distinct CDR3 sequences, of which 15% to 20% were detected only once. The ten largest account for more than 10% of the sample. The sequenced sample consisted of naive T cells sorted from blood. The cell subset or site label here, explained by the study, means: cells isolated with a human naive T-cell isolation kit. These receptor sequences come from a man aged 50 to 59 in good health.

This clonotype was seen a few times. This rearrangement joins TRBV28 to TRBJ1-1; no definite D call. The CDR3 spans 15 residues. Germline CDR1 MDHEN, CDR2 SYDVKM. Trimming stripped 3 bases from V and 0 bases from J, with 11 bases between. CDR3 DNA sequence: TGTGCCAGCAGTTTCACAACTCGGTTGAACACTGAAGCTTTCTTT. As protein: CASSFTTRLNTEAFF.

The gene calls are TRBV29-1 and TRBJ2-3; 11 nucleotides line up with TRBD1. Germline V gives CDR1 SQVTM, CDR2 ANQGSEA. The CDR3 covers 18 residues. The ends lost 6 bases at V and 6 bases at J; junction bases unmatched: 20. CDR3 nucleotides: TGCAGCGTCCGGAGGTACTCAACCGGGACAGGGGGTCTGGATACGCAGTATTTT. It yields the protein CSVRRYSTGTGGLDTQYF.

This clonotype was seen at least ten times. This CDR3 is CSVDLTDTQYF. In nucleotides, the CDR3 is TGCAGCGTTGACCTCACAGATACGCAGTATTTT. The chain uses TRBV29-1 and TRBJ2-3; D not resolved. This CDR3 has 11 amino acids. Germline-derived CDR1 and CDR2 are SQVTM and ANQGSEA. V was shortened by 3 bases and J by 2 bases, with 3 bases between the two germline ends.

The CDR3, as DNA: TGTGCCAGCTTGGGGACTTCACCTTACAATGAGCAGTTCTTC. Translation: CASLGTSPYNEQFF. This chain uses TRBV6-2 or TRBV6-3 with TRBJ2-1; TRBD2 might be the D (6 bases). This CDR3 is 14 amino acids long. Trimming took off 8 bases at V and 4 bases at J, with 15 bases between the two ends. The germline CDR1 and CDR2 sequences are MNHEY and SVGEGT.

This clonotype was seen more than once but under ten times. The V gene is TRBV10-2, the J gene TRBJ2-7; perhaps TRBD1 as D (5 bases). V lost 1 base and J lost 4, with 8 bases in between. CDR1 and CDR2 from the germline V gene are WSHSY and SAAADI. The CDR3 is 13 amino acids. The CDR3 loop is CASSEFRAYEQYF. CDR3 DNA sequence: TGCGCCAGCAGTGAGTTCAGGGCTTACGAGCAGTACTTC.

This clonotype has more than one count but fewer than ten. The rearrangement joins TRBV5-1 to TRBJ2-3; 11 bases line up with TRBD1. CDR3 length: 17 residues. V lost 0 bases to trimming and J lost 2 bases; unmatched junction nucleotides: 5. CDR1 is SGHRS and CDR2 is YFSETQ in the germline V gene. CDR3 sequence (DNA): TGCGCCAGCAGCTTGGCCGGGACAGGGGGTTACACAGATACGCAGTATTTT. Translated, it gives CASSLAGTGGYTDTQYF. The full variable domain, in which reference TRBV5-1 and TRBJ2-3 provide the parts outside the CDR3, is KAGVTQTPRYLIKTRGQQVTLSCSPISGHRSVSWYQQTPGQGLQFLFEYFSETQRNKGNFPGRFSGRQFSNSRSEMNVSTLELGDSALYLCASSLAGTGGYTDTQYFGPGTRLTVL.

There are many counts of this clonotype. The genes are TRBV6-2 or TRBV6-3 and TRBJ1-5, with TRBD1 matching over 10 bases. This CDR3 contains 14 residues. The germline CDR1 and CDR2 sequences are MNHEY and SVGEGT. The ends lost 6 bases at V and 7 bases at J; junction bases unmatched: 6. DNA for the CDR3: TGTGCCAGCAGCAAGACAGGGGGCTTACAGCCCCAGCATTTT. It translates to CASSKTGGLQPQHF.

This clonotype showed up just a few times. This chain joins TRBV5-1 and TRBJ2-7; 10 bases align to TRBD1. Germline lookup yields CDR1 SGHRS and CDR2 YFSETQ. CDR3 length equals 15 residues. Unmatched junction bases numbered 5, after V lost 0 bases and J lost 5 bases. The CDR3 DNA reads TGCGCCAGCAGCTTGGTTGCGACAGGGGGCGACGAGCAGTACTTC. Protein product: CASSLVATGGDEQYF.

This chain uses TRBV20-1 with TRBJ2-7, with 12 bases lining up with TRBD2. Germline V gene data show CDR1 as DFQATT and CDR2 as SNEGSKA (reference sequence). The CDR3 consists of 14 residues. V lost 6 bases to trimming and J lost 6 bases; unmatched junction nucleotides: 9. Written as DNA, the CDR3 is TGCAGTGCCAGGCTAGCGGGACTAGCGGGCGAGCAGTACTTC. It encodes CSARLAGLAGEQYF.

The chain couples TRBV5-1 to TRBJ1-1, with D possibly TRBD1 on 5 matching bases. In germline, CDR1 is SGHRS, CDR2 YFSETQ. V was pared by 4 bases and J by 3 bases, with 13 bases between. The length of the CDR3 is 14 residues. CDR3 nucleotides: TGCGCCAGCAGCGCCAGGGTAGACGACACTGAAGCTTTCTTT. Its protein product is CASSARVDDTEAFF.

This clonotype was counted a few times. The rearrangement uses TRBV6-1 and TRBJ2-2, with 8 nucleotides matching TRBD2. The junction had 13 bases not matched to a gene; V was cut back by 6 bases and J by 7 bases. This CDR3 spans 16 amino acids. Germline values: CDR1 MNHNS, CDR2 SASEGT. The CDR3 loop is CASSPPGGPEFGELFF. The CDR3 nucleotides read TGTGCCAGCAGCCCCCCGGGAGGGCCGGAATTCGGGGAGCTGTTTTTT.

Only a few counts were recorded for this clonotype. The V call is TRBV9, the J call TRBJ2-5; D gene uncertain. CDR1 and CDR2 (germline): SGDLS, YYNGEE. V gave up 4 bases and J gave up 7 bases, with 20 bases separating them. The length of the CDR3 is 15 residues. CDR3 in amino acids: CASSPDADPVWTQYF. CDR3 coding DNA: TGTGCCAGCAGCCCAGACGCGGATCCCGTATGGACCCAGTACTTC.

The rearrangement uses TRBV24-1 and TRBJ1-3; D remains ambiguous. The CDR3 is 13 residues long. CDR1 KGHDR and CDR2 SFDVKD come from the germline V gene. Trimming took 7 bases from V and 0 from J, leaving 6 bases between them. The CDR3 here is CATSGSSGNTIYF. The CDR3 nucleotides read TGTGCCACCAGCGGGAGCTCTGGAAACACCATATATTTT.

This clonotype was seen more than once but under ten times. The J gene is TRBJ2-6, the V gene TRBV12-3 or TRBV12-4, with D unclear. V was cut by 3 bases and J by 4 bases, with 10 bases left in between. The CDR3 length is 15 residues. The CDR3: CASSFLGKGANVLTF. The CDR3 region has the DNA TGTGCCAGCAGTTTTCTAGGGAAAGGGGCCAACGTCCTGACTTTC.